This record concerns one TCR beta chain sequence. Its antigen remains unknown. The sample originates from a study of shared clonotypes between healthy human individuals. Study-wide results and caveats: Non-shared clonotypes were found to have lower generation probabilities than the clonotypes that were shared by all four of the sorted-subset donors. For sorted subsets, rarefaction showed incomplete sequencing despite large depth.

CD8 cells classed as naive were CD45RO-negative and positively selected for CCR7, excluding terminally differentiated effector memory CD45RA+ cells. Germline CDR1 and CDR2: PRHDT and FYEKMQ (reference sequence). The CDR3 length is 15 residues. With 6 bases clipped from V and 8 bases from J, the junction kept 9 bases outside the gene matches. Only in-frame clones appear in the TCRdb table, and some are missing; sequencing was by immunoSEQ multiplex PCR. This table has approximately 2,000,000 clones, roughly 95% appearing once. Sequenced material: naive CD8+ T cells from PBMCs. This chain connects TRBV13 to TRBJ2-1; TRBD2 agrees at 11 bases. The receptor's source is a man aged 18-30 years in good health. Some clones in this sample may be carry-over from other donors' samples. The CDR3 sequence: CASSSTSGSIHEQFF. In nucleotides, the CDR3 is TGTGCCAGCAGTTCTACTAGCGGGAGTATCCATGAGCAGTTCTTC.